These T cell receptor beta chains were read from a single sample in a study of cytomegalovirus exposure and HLA in healthy donors. The method was immunoSEQ multiplex PCR; TCRdb's version includes in-frame clones alone and lacks a portion of them. The repertoire has about 66,000 clones, about 96% of them found once; the top ten carry approximately 0.9%. The sample was PBMCs. All receptors derive from a man in his late teens or twenties in good health and CMV-seronegative. Each CDR3 is given with its conserved first and last residue. Rows give clone size only sometimes, using once, few, many, or a class for an expanded clone.

V	J	size	CDR3
TRBV7-9	TRBJ1-1	once	CASRPDTRLTEAFF
TRBV28	TRBJ2-3	once	CVSASGLHTDTQYF
TRBV6-5	TRBJ2-7	-	CASSYGGSGYEQYF
TRBV19	TRBJ2-2	-	CASSMTSRYTGELFF
TRBV19	TRBJ1-5	-	CASGGQGLLYQPQHF
TRBV5-1	TRBJ2-1	-	CASAVVQGRGYNEQFF
TRBV6-6	TRBJ1-1	few	CASSYWTGVDTEAFF
TRBV5-5	TRBJ2-6	-	CASSWTASGANVLTF
TRBV6-6	TRBJ2-3	-	CASSWTESTDTQYF
TRBV28	TRBJ1-1	-	CASSFLVGLIGTENTEAFF
TRBV6-5	TRBJ1-1	-	CASSYSGQGLTEAFF
TRBV5-1	TRBJ1-1	-	CASSGDSREAFF
TRBV5-4	TRBJ1-2	-	CASSLGANRVFGNGYTF
TRBV27	TRBJ2-7	-	CASSSYTSGSDEQYF
TRBV18	TRBJ2-7	-	CASSPLGASGEQYF
TRBV30	TRBJ2-3	-	CAWSATRLQRPGDTQYF
TRBV5-1	TRBJ2-5	-	CASPSTGGGQETQYF
TRBV18	TRBJ1-2	-	CASGGQAAGGGYTF
TRBV28	TRBJ1-1	-	CASSLWWGGNTEAFF
TRBV25-1	TRBJ1-1	-	CASREPGQLNTEAFF
TRBV19	TRBJ2-7	-	CASSIPGTTYEQYF
TRBV18	TRBJ2-7	-	CASSPRQGDEQYF
TRBV4-3	TRBJ2-3	-	CASSQGLASTRVDTQYF
TRBV7-9	TRBJ1-1	-	CASSSLMLVTEAFF
TRBV29-1	TRBJ2-6	-	CSVEEAQDRAPSGANVLTF
TRBV5-1	TRBJ1-2	-	CASSRGTAYGYTF
TRBV19	TRBJ1-1	-	CASSMGNSGVNTEAFF
TRBV7-9	TRBJ2-7	-	CASSPRTSGIHEQYF
TRBV28	TRBJ1-5	-	CASSGNSQPQHF
TRBV7-9	TRBJ2-7	-	CASSPTGTGRLEQYF
TRBV4-3	TRBJ2-5	-	CASSQDHNLWETQYF
TRBV5-1	-	-	CASSLYYEQYF
TRBV4-2	TRBJ2-1	-	CASRRDSYNEQFF
TRBV7-2	TRBJ1-2	-	CASSFDRNYGYTF
TRBV11-3	TRBJ2-7	-	CASSPGQGFYEQYF
TRBV5-6	TRBJ1-5	-	CASSLAAEEGNQPQHF
TRBV7-3	TRBJ2-1	-	CASSPSRLAGHNEQFF
TRBV5-6	TRBJ1-4	once	CASSLGDTANEKLFF
TRBV5-6	TRBJ2-7	-	CASSPWTIPYEQYF
TRBV7-9	TRBJ1-2	-	CASSLAAGSYGYTF